The clone carrying this T cell receptor beta chain was seen a few times. No antigen is known for it. Expressed TCRB transcripts were sequenced because the entire RNA isolate underwent reverse transcription. Only in-frame clones appear in the TCRdb table, and some are missing; sequencing was by immunoSEQ multiplex PCR. The sample shows about 250,000 clones, roughly a tenth of them seen only once. It was via CD45RO/CCR7/CD25/CD127/CD95/CD27 that CD4+ naive, central memory, regulatory and stem cell-like memory cells were sorted. This record comes from a study of beta chain features in type 1 diabetes. Study in general: Sorted cells examined across all samples numbered some 98 million. The study, taken as a whole, reports: Type 1 diabetes patients had moderately but significantly shorter TCRB CDR3s in all four CD4+ subsets. Insertions at VDJ junctions were less frequent in type 1 diabetes patients. These patients also deleted more nucleotides at the same junctions.

Trimming left V 7 bases short and J 7 bases short, with 13 bases between. Per the germline V gene, CDR1 is MNHEY and CDR2 is SVGAGI. The CDR3 is made up of 13 amino acids. This receptor was identified in a young man with type 1 diabetes. Sequencing input: naive CD4+ T cells from blood. This chain uses TRBV6-5 with TRBJ2-2, with D perhaps matching TRBD1 (5 bases). In DNA, the CDR3 is TGTGCCAGCAAGGCAGGGATGTTCGGGGAGCTGTTTTTT. Residues: CASKAGMFGELFF.